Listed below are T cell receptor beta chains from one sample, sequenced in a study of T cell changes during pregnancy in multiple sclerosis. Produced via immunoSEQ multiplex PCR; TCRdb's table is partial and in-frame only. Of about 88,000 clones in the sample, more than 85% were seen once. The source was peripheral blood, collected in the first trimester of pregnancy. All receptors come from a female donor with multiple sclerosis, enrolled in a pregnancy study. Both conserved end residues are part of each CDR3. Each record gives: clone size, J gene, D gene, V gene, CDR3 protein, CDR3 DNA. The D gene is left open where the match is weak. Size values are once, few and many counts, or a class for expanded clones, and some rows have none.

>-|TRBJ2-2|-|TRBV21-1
CASNGGHNTGELFF
TGTGCCAGCAATGGGGGACACAACACCGGGGAGCTGTTTTTT
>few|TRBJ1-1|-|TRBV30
CAWSPYTANTEAFF
TGTGCCTGGAGTCCATATACAGCGAACACTGAAGCTTTCTTT
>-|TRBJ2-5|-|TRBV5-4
CASSPGGFQETQYF
TGTGCCAGCAGCCCCGGGGGATTCCAAGAGACCCAGTACTTC
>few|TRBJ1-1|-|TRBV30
CAWSWTANMNTEAFF
TGTGCCTGGAGTTGGACAGCTAACATGAACACTGAAGCTTTCTTT
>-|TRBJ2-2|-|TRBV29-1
CSVGIPPNTGELFF
TGCAGCGTTGGTATCCCTCCGAACACCGGGGAGCTGTTTTTT
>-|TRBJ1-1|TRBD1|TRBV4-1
CASSHPGQGGSTEAFF
TGCGCCAGCAGCCACCCGGGACAGGGCGGTAGCACTGAAGCTTTCTTT
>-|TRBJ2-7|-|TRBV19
CASTPAGAVYEQYF
TGTGCCAGTACCCCCGCAGGGGCCGTCTACGAGCAGTACTTC
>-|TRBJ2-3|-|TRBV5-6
CASSSRLHTDTQYF
TGTGCCAGCAGTTCCAGACTGCACACAGATACGCAGTATTTT
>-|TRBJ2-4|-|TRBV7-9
CASSQPGLENIQYF
TGTGCCAGCAGCCAACCGGGACTTGAAAACATTCAGTACTTC
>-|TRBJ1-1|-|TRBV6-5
CASSYGQLEAFF
TGTGCCAGCAGTTACGGTCAACTTGAAGCTTTCTTT
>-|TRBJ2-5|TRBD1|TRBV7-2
CASSQGTGVETQYF
TGTGCCAGCAGCCAGGGGACAGGGGTAGAGACCCAGTACTTC
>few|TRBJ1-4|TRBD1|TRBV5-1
CASSLGQGANEKLFF
TGCGCCAGCAGCTTGGGACAGGGTGCTAATGAAAAACTGTTTTTT
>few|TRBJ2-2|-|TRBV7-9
CASRGSGFGTGELFF
TGTGCCAGCAGGGGATCGGGGTTTGGCACCGGGGAGCTGTTTTTT
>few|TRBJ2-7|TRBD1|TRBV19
CASSSDRDFSYEQYF
TGTGCCAGTAGCTCGGACAGGGATTTCTCTTACGAGCAGTACTTC
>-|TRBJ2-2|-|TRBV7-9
CASSLIATLSTGELFF
TGTGCCAGCAGCTTAATTGCCACCCTTAGCACCGGGGAGCTGTTTTTT
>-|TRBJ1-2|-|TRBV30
CAYDSTLNYGYTF
TGTGCCTACGACAGTACTCTTAACTATGGCTACACCTTC
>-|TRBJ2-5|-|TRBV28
CASSLAGRRGETQYF
TGTGCCAGCAGTTTAGCGGGGCGGAGGGGCGAGACCCAGTACTTC
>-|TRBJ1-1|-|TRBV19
CASKGGVNTEAFF
TGTGCCTCAAAAGGGGGGGTCAACACTGAAGCTTTCTTT
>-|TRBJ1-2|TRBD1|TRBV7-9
CASSLDGTGNGYTF
TGTGCCAGCAGCTTAGACGGGACAGGGAATGGCTACACCTTC
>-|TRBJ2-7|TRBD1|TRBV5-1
CASSLSGGEQYF
TGCGCCAGCAGCTTGTCAGGGGGCGAGCAGTACTTC
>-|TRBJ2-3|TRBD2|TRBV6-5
CASSSSGGTDTQYF
TGTGCCAGCAGTTCTAGCGGGGGCACAGATACGCAGTATTTT
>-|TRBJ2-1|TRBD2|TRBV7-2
CASSRGYRTSDEQFF
TGTGCCAGCAGCCGGGGATACCGGACTAGCGATGAGCAGTTCTTC
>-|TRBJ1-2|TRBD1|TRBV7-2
CASSLTDRGYEADGYTF
TGTGCCAGCAGCTTGACAGACAGGGGTTATGAGGCAGATGGCTACACCTTC
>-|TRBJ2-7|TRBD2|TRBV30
CAWSVAGGLSEQYF
TGTGCCTGGAGTGTAGCGGGAGGGTTAAGCGAGCAGTACTTC